This TCR beta chain was recovered during a study of OX40 agonist ivuxolimab in advanced cancers. As for the study in general: Past anti-PD-1, anti-PD-L1 or anti-CTLA-4 therapy was accepted, and 40% had received some.

Study results and caveats: Averaged across samples, CD8+ T cells carried more expanded clones than CD4+ did. There was clonal expansion of CD4+ and CD8+ blood T cells by week 6 at 0.1 to 3.0 mg/kg. Low clonal expansion, among the lowest seen, marked partial responders at 0.1-3.0 mg/kg.

This clone has just one count. The antigen remains undetermined. The table came from immunoSEQ multiplex PCR; TCRdb's copy has only in-frame clones and leaves some out. The sample holds around 26,000 clones, under 90% seen once. V lost 3 bases and J lost 5, with 9 bases in between. The CDR3 runs to 13 residues. Germline loops: CDR1 MNHEY, CDR2 SMNVEV (reference sequence). The material sequenced was CD4+ or CD8+ T cells sorted from blood, taken in a trial of the OX40 agonist ivuxolimab. The chain recombines TRBV27 with TRBJ2-3; the D is unclear. The sequence derives from an adult with an advanced solid tumor such as melanoma, head and neck, liver or kidney cancer. This chain's CDR3 is CASSFPAGDTQYF. The CDR3 DNA reads as TGTGCCAGCAGTTTCCCCGCCGGAGATACGCAGTATTTT.